This T cell receptor beta chain was documented in a study of T cell repertoires in aging, cancer and after chemotherapy. The study, taken as a whole, reports: Compared with age-matched healthy donors, untreated hematological or solid cancer patients showed higher blood TCR clonality.

The CDR3 contains 14 residues. Germline V gives CDR1 MNHEY, CDR2 SMNVEV (reference sequence). V was cut by 5 bases and J by 6 bases, with 16 bases left in between. Multiplex touch-down PCR with TRB-A/B primers amplified rearranged V-D-J TRB sequences. TCRdb re-derived calls from the multiplex PCR reads in MiXCR, one entry per CDR3 protein. The profile shows around 5,300 distinct CDR3 sequences, 25% to 30% of them singletons. By share of the sample, this clonotype is medium-sized. Antigen specificity is unknown. Amplification of TCR beta used genomic DNA extracted from peripheral blood. The sequenced sample was blood. The rearrangement joins TRBV27 to TRBJ1-1, with D tentatively TRBD1 (6 bases). The sequence was collected from a human donor in good health. This CDR3 reads CASSGRQAGAEAFF. DNA for the CDR3: TGTGCCAGCAGTGGACGACAGGCCGGCGCTGAAGCTTTCTTT.